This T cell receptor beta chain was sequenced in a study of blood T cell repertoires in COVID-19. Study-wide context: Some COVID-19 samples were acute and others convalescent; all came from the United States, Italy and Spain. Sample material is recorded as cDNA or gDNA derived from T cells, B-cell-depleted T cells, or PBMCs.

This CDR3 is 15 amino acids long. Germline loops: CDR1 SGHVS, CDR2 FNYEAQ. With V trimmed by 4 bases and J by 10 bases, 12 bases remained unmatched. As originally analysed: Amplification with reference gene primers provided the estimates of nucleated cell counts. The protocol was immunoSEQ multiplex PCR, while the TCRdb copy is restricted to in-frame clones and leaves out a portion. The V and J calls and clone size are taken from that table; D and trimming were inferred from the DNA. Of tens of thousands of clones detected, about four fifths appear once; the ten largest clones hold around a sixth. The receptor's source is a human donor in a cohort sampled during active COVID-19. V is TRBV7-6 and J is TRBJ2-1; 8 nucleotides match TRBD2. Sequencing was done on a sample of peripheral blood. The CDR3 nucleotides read TGTGCCAGCAGCTCCGTCCGGGAGGGCCCGGGGGAGCAGTTCTTC. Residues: CASSSVREGPGEQFF.